This T cell receptor beta chain came from a study of lymphopenia after photon versus proton radiotherapy. Clones were read by immunoSEQ multiplex PCR, and TCRdb kept only the in-frame ones, dropping some. The table has approximately 30,000 clones, about four fifths seen once. The receptor's source is a man aged 45 to 65 with gastric cancer. This specimen was peripheral blood, taken from a patient treated with photon-based radiotherapy.

This CDR3 is CASSLNRGSTDTQYF. The CDR3 DNA is TGTGCCAGCAGCTTAAACAGGGGAAGCACAGATACGCAGTATTTT. The chain has TRBV7-3 and TRBJ2-3, with 7 positions matching TRBD1. This CDR3 has 15 amino acids. Trimming cost V 1 base and J 0 bases; bases outside gene matches: 1. Germline V gene sequence: CDR1 SGHTA, CDR2 FQGTGA.